A few counts support the clone carrying this T cell receptor (beta chain). The antigen remains unidentified. The sample comes from a study of regulatory T cells in long-lasting Graves disease. Study-wide results and caveats: TRBV28 was favored in persistent disease, as were TRBJ1-2 and TRBJ2-5.

Noted time point: persistent/refractory GD, antithyroid drugs over 5 years with positive TRAb. RNA from PBMCs was the source of the TCR library. V was cut by 4 bases and J by 0 bases, with 8 bases left in between. The CDR3 runs 13 residues. CDR1 and CDR2 from the germline V gene are SGDLS and YYNGEE. Combining iRepertoire HTBI primers with Arm-PCR of CDR3 regions, the authors built TCR beta libraries. MiXCR, run by TCRdb on the multiplex PCR reads, gives a single entry per CDR3 protein. The sample holds about 290,000 distinct CDR3 sequences, around 23% seen once. The V gene is TRBV9, the J gene TRBJ2-7; D is ambiguous. This sample comprised peripheral blood mononuclear cells (PBMCs), obtained when the disease was refractory, from a patient treated with antithyroid drugs. The clonotype originates from a female donor with Graves disease. The CDR3 loop reads CASSMGSSYEQYF. In DNA, the CDR3 is TGTGCCAGCAGCATGGGAAGCTCCTACGAGCAGTACTTC.